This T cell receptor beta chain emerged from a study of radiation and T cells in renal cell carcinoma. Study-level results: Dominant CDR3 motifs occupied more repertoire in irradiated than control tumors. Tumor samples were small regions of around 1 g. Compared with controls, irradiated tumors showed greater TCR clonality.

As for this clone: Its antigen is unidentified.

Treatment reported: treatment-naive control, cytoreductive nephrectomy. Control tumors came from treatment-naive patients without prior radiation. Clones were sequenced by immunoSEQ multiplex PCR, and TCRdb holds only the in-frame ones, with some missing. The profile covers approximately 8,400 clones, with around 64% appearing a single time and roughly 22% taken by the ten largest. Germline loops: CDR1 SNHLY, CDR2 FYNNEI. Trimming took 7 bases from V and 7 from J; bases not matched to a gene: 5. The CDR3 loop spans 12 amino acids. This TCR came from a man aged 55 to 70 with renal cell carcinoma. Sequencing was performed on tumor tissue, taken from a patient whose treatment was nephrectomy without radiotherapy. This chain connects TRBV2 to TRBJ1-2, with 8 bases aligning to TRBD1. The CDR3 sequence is CASTGGAPGYTF. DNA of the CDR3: TGTGCCAGCACAGGGGGCGCCCCTGGCTACACCTTC.